Reported below is one T cell receptor (beta chain). Its matching antigen is unknown. Trimming took 6 bases from V and 3 from J, leaving 14 bases between them. The CDR3 has 14 residues. Germline V gene lookup returns CDR1 SQVTM and CDR2 ANQGSEA. The data belong to a study of beta chain features in type 1 diabetes. Turning to the study itself: There was similarity between patients and healthy donors in age, gender and cell yields. Whole-study findings and limits: Among type 1 diabetes patients, VDJ junctions had fewer insertions and more deletions. When Type 1 diabetes patients were examined, their TCRB CDR3s proved moderately but significantly shorter in all four CD4+ subsets.

All of the isolated RNA was reverse transcribed, so expressed TCRB transcripts were sequenced. Libraries were prepared by immunoSEQ multiplex PCR; TCRdb keeps only in-frame clonotypes and omits some of them. Of 150,000 or so clones listed, almost 65% are singletons. The sequence came from a man aged 25 to 40 with type 1 diabetes. The genes are TRBV29-1 and TRBJ1-4; D unclear. Sequences were obtained from naive CD4+ T cells from blood. The CDR3 sequence: CSVRTSKSNEKLFF. Written as DNA, the CDR3 is TGCAGCGTCAGAACATCCAAATCTAATGAAAAACTGTTTTTT.